The rows below give T cell receptor beta chains drawn from one sample of a study of T cell repertoires in cytomegalovirus infection. TCRdb reprocessed the reads with MiXCR, giving one entry per CDR3 protein. The table lists around 140,000 distinct CDR3 sequences, about 6.3% of them singletons, with approximately 18% in the top ten. Sequenced sample: PBMCs. The receptor source for this set is a human donor in good health (CMV status not recorded). Some clones in this sample may be carry-over from other donors' samples. Each CDR3 is given with its conserved first and last residue. A D gene is named only where the DNA matches it firmly. Clone size is stated in some rows and not others, as once, few, many or a class when expanded.

CASREGPGNTIYF,TGTGCCAGCAGGGAAGGCCCTGGAAACACCATATATTTT,many,TRBV2,TRBJ1-3,.
CATSRELLPDSPLHF,TGTGCCACCAGCAGAGAGCTCCTCCCGGATTCACCCCTCCACTTT,.,TRBV15,TRBJ1-6,.
CASSLIPGGQGVNTEAFF,TGTGCCAGCAGCTTAATCCCGGGTGGACAGGGAGTGAACACTGAAGCTTTCTTT,many,TRBV7-3,TRBJ1-1,TRBD1
CASSYSGEAFF,TGTGCCAGCAGTTACTCGGGAGAAGCTTTCTTT,.,TRBV6-5,TRBJ1-1,.
CASSFWGGSYNSPLHF,TGTGCCAGCAGTTTTTGGGGGGGCTCCTATAATTCACCCCTCCACTTT,many,TRBV28,TRBJ1-6,.
CASRADLLGNTIYF,TGTGCCAGCAGGGCCGATCTACTTGGAAACACCATATATTTT,many,TRBV2,TRBJ1-3,.
CASKGGANTGELFF,TGTGCCAGCAAGGGGGGAGCGAACACCGGGGAGCTGTTTTTT,many,TRBV2,TRBJ2-2,.
CASSSKQGLRTDTQYF,TGTGCCAGCAGTTCAAAACAGGGATTAAGGACAGATACGCAGTATTTT,many,TRBV12-3/TRBV12-4,TRBJ2-3,.
CASSPRGGLEVTEAFF,TGTGCCAGCAGCCCCAGAGGGGGACTTGAAGTTACTGAAGCTTTCTTT,many,TRBV7-2,TRBJ1-1,.
CASSEGGGPGANVLTF,TGTGCCAGCAGTGAAGGGGGTGGACCTGGGGCCAACGTCCTGACTTTC,many,TRBV6-1,TRBJ2-6,.
CATSGTGGFGEQFF,TGTGCCACCAGCGGGACAGGGGGCTTCGGTGAGCAGTTCTTC,many,TRBV24-1,TRBJ2-1,TRBD1
CASSISQGAHNEQFF,TGTGCCAGTAGTATCAGCCAGGGGGCACACAATGAGCAGTTCTTC,many,TRBV19,TRBJ2-1,TRBD1
CASSLTGGGNNEQFF,TGTGCCAGCAGCTTAACCGGGGGGGGAAACAATGAGCAGTTCTTC,many,TRBV7-3,TRBJ2-1,TRBD2
CASSPPGLAPREQYF,TGCGCCAGCAGCCCGCCGGGACTAGCGCCGCGGGAGCAGTACTTC,many,TRBV4-1,TRBJ2-7,TRBD2
CASSLGQGNSPLHF,TGTGCCAGCAGTCTGGGACAGGGTAATTCACCCCTCCACTTT,many,TRBV6-5,TRBJ1-6,TRBD1
CSASPRASGGVYNEQFF,TGCAGTGCTAGCCCCAGGGCTAGCGGGGGGGTTTACAATGAGCAGTTCTTC,.,TRBV20-1,TRBJ2-1,TRBD2
CASSFARPSSYKEQFF,TGTGCCAGCAGCTTCGCGCGCCCGAGCTCCTACAAAGAGCAGTTCTTC,.,TRBV7-2,TRBJ2-1,.
CASSLDPLLRNTIYF,TGTGCCAGCAGCTTAGACCCTCTACTACGAAACACCATATATTTT,many,TRBV7-2,TRBJ1-3,.
CASSLAAAGGLPYEQYF,TGTGCCAGCAGCTTAGCAGCAGCGGGGGGACTACCCTACGAGCAGTACTTC,many,TRBV7-9,TRBJ2-7,TRBD2
CASSLVVQGRKVYGYTF,TGTGCCAGCAGCTTAGTAGTGCAGGGGAGGAAGGTCTATGGCTACACCTTC,many,TRBV7-2,TRBJ1-2,.
CASSVTMNTEAFF,TGTGCCAGCAGTGTGACAATGAACACTGAAGCTTTCTTT,many,TRBV2,TRBJ1-1,.
CATPKYPSPSGGGDTQYF,TGTGCCACTCCGAAATACCCCTCCCCTAGCGGGGGGGGAGATACGCAGTATTTT,many,TRBV28,TRBJ2-3,TRBD2
CASSLALGDTGELFF,TGTGCCAGCAGCTTAGCGTTAGGAGACACCGGGGAGCTGTTTTTT,many,TRBV7-6,TRBJ2-2,.
CASRGSFYEQYF,TGCGCCAGCAGAGGGTCGTTCTACGAGCAGTACTTC,few,TRBV10-2,TRBJ2-7,.
CSVLVPSGGAVLMTDTQYF,TGCAGCGTCTTAGTACCTAGCGGGGGGGCAGTCCTTATGACAGATACGCAGTATTTT,many,TRBV29-1,TRBJ2-3,TRBD2
CAIREDQKSNEQFF,TGTGCCATCAGAGAGGATCAAAAATCTAATGAGCAGTTCTTC,many,TRBV10-3,TRBJ2-1,.
CASSEVGTTRGEYF,TGTGCCAGCAGTGAAGTGGGGACAACCAGGGGAGAGTACTTC,many,TRBV6-1,TRBJ2-7,.
CASRSTGGSTPVPNEQFF,TGTGCCAGCAGGTCCACAGGGGGATCTACCCCCGTCCCCAATGAGCAGTTCTTC,.,TRBV7-6,TRBJ2-1,TRBD1
CASSPRDWDQYF,TGTGCCAGCAGCCCCCGGGACTGGGATCAGTATTTT,many,TRBV7-9,TRBJ2-3,.
CASSTRTGANTEAFF,TGTGCCAGCAGCACCCGGACAGGGGCGAACACTGAAGCTTTCTTT,many,TRBV7-2,TRBJ1-1,TRBD1
CASSPPDQPQHF,TGTGCCAGCTCACCCCCGGATCAGCCCCAGCATTTT,few,TRBV18,TRBJ1-5,.
CAISESPAFEAEAFF,TGTGCCATCAGTGAGTCGCCGGCCTTTGAGGCTGAAGCTTTCTTT,many,TRBV10-3,TRBJ1-1,.
CSVERGGMNTEAFF,TGCAGCGTTGAAAGGGGAGGTATGAACACTGAAGCTTTCTTT,few,TRBV29-1,TRBJ1-1,.
CASSLNGAGANVLTF,TGTGCCAGCAGCTTAAACGGGGCTGGGGCCAACGTCCTGACTTTC,many,TRBV7-2,TRBJ2-6,.
CAITGQLNTEAFF,TGTGCCATCACGGGACAGTTGAACACTGAAGCTTTCTTT,.,TRBV10-3,TRBJ1-1,TRBD1
CASSPPDGYEQYF,TGTGCCAGCAGCCCCCCGGACGGCTACGAGCAGTACTTC,many,TRBV28,TRBJ2-7,.
CASSLWRGRNTGELFF,TGTGCCAGCAGCTTATGGCGGGGGCGGAACACCGGGGAGCTGTTTTTT,many,TRBV7-2,TRBJ2-2,.
CSAYDRGGSNYGYTF,TGCAGTGCCTACGACAGGGGCGGGTCTAACTATGGCTACACCTTC,many,TRBV20-1,TRBJ1-2,TRBD1
CASSLGSLAGTLQWGQFF,TGTGCCAGCAGCTTAGGGAGTCTAGCGGGGACCCTTCAATGGGGGCAGTTCTTC,many,TRBV7-2,TRBJ2-1,TRBD2
CASSTGQGPNSPLHF,TGTGCCAGCAGTACGGGACAGGGGCCGAATTCACCCCTCCACTTT,many,TRBV27,TRBJ1-6,TRBD1
CASSPQGSKSSSPLHF,TGTGCCAGCAGCCCCCAAGGTTCAAAAAGTAGTTCACCCCTCCACTTT,many,TRBV11-2,TRBJ1-6,.
CATSSYGLAGELFF,TGTGCCACCAGCAGCTACGGATTAGCGGGGGAGCTGTTTTTT,few,TRBV15,TRBJ2-2,.
CASSHISLQGGNEQFF,TGTGCCAGCAGCCACATAAGTCTACAGGGAGGAAATGAGCAGTTCTTC,many,TRBV14,TRBJ2-1,.
CASSLWGGGQPQHF,TGTGCCAGCAGCTTATGGGGAGGTGGTCAGCCCCAGCATTTT,many,TRBV7-2,TRBJ1-5,.
CASSLLAGGPHEQFF,TGCGCCAGCAGTTTACTAGCGGGGGGGCCCCATGAGCAGTTCTTC,.,TRBV5-1,TRBJ2-1,TRBD2
CASSEGQSYQETQYF,TGTGCCAGCAGTGAGGGACAGTCGTACCAAGAGACCCAGTACTTC,many,TRBV2,TRBJ2-5,TRBD1
CAWEDRPNTEAFF,TGTGCCTGGGAGGACAGGCCAAACACTGAAGCTTTCTTT,.,TRBV30,TRBJ1-1,TRBD1
CSAEKDGASGGAADTQYF,TGCAGTGCCGAGAAGGATGGGGCTAGCGGGGGGGCCGCAGATACGCAGTATTTT,many,TRBV20-1,TRBJ2-3,TRBD2